This T cell receptor beta chain comes out of a study of CD8+ T cells in alopecia areata. Overall study findings and caveats: In scalp samples, resident alphabeta T cells of normal skin are also sequenced. Lesional scalp displayed greater clonality than normal scalp, most notably in alopecia totalis/universalis.

Sequencing relied on a cDNA template that was reverse transcribed from extracted RNA. Sequencing was performed with immunoSEQ multiplex PCR; in TCRdb, only in-frame clones are kept and a portion is missing. The sample contains 150,000 to 200,000 clones, 60% of which appear only once. Germline CDR1 is PRHDT and CDR2 is FYEKMQ (reference sequence). CDR3 length: 13 amino acids. Trimming cost V 1 base and J 6 bases, with 10 bases left between them. Treatment meaning: oral pan-JAK inhibitor, 5-10 mg twice daily. About this clone itself: Its target is unknown.

The sequence was obtained from a human donor with alopecia areata. The rearrangement uses TRBV13 and TRBJ2-7; D uncertain. The specimen was CD4+ T cells sorted from blood, collected at week 24, from a patient treated with tofacitinib. DNA of the CDR3: TGTGCCAGCAGCTTAGATGGGTATGGCGAGCAGTACTTC. Translated: CASSLDGYGEQYF.